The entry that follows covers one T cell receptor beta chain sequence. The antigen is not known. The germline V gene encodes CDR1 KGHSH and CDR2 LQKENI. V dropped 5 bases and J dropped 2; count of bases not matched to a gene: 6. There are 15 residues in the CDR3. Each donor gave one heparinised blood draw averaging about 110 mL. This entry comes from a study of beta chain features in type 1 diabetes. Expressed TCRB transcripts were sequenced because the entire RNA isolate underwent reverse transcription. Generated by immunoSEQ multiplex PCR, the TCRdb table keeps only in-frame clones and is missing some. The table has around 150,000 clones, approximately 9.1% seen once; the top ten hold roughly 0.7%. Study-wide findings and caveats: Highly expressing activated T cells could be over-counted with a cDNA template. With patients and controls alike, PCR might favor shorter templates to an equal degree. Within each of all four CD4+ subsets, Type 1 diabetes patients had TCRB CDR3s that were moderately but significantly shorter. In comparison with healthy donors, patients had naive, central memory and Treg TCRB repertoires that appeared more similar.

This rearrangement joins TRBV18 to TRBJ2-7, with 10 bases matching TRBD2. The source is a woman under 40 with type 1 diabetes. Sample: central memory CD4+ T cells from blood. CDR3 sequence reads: CASSLAGGLTYEQYF. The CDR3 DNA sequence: TGTGCCAGCTCATTAGCGGGAGGCCTCACCTACGAGCAGTACTTC.